The 16 T cell receptor beta chains below all came from one sample that was sequenced in a study of cytomegalovirus exposure and HLA in healthy donors (dated by TCRdb to 2017 to 2019). The receptor library was made with the immunoSEQ multiplex PCR assay. The multiplex PCR relied on a mix of 60 forward primers for TCR Vbeta segments and 13 reverse primers for TCR Jbeta segments. Drawn from immuneACCESS, this table holds only the in-frame rearrangements with V and J called that TCRdb kept. Clones are partly lost; checked studies trace under half to an unresolved V gene and leave the rest unexplained. The sample contains some 170,000 clones, more than 65% of them found a single time. The biggest ten clones account for 1.6% of the sample. Source material: PBMCs. All receptors come from a woman aged 25 to 39 in good health and CMV-seronegative.

This clone was seen more than once but under ten times. V gene TRBV5-1 combines with J gene TRBJ2-3; 12 nucleotides line up with TRBD2. Germline lookup yields CDR1 SGHRS and CDR2 YFSETQ. The CDR3 loop spans 14 amino acids. With V trimmed by 4 bases and J by 3 bases, 0 bases remained unmatched. The CDR3 loop is CASSGLAGTDTQYF. The CDR3 coding sequence is TGCGCCAGCAGCGGACTAGCGGGGACAGATACGCAGTATTTT.

The rearrangement uses TRBV4-2 and TRBJ1-2; TRBD1 matches 9 bases. Germline CDR1 is LGHNA and CDR2 is YNFKEQ. This CDR3 has 16 amino acids. V shed 0 bases and J 8 bases; nucleotides not matched to a gene: 10. This chain's CDR3 is CASSQDRGQGGGGYTF. The DNA for the CDR3 is TGTGCCAGCAGCCAAGATCGGGGACAGGGTGGCGGGGGCTACACCTTC.

This clone has only a few counts. The chain links TRBV10-3 to TRBJ2-7, with 14 bases matching TRBD2. Germline-derived CDR1 and CDR2 are ENHRY and SYGVKD. The CDR3 sequence is 20 residues long. V lost 6 bases, J lost 3 bases, and 19 bases stayed unmatched. CDR3 residues: CAIRPGSGTSGGRVGYEQYF. The CDR3 bases are TGTGCCATCAGACCAGGTAGTGGGACTAGCGGGGGTAGAGTAGGCTACGAGCAGTACTTC.

DNA of the CDR3: TGTGCCAGCAGCCAAGCGGGGGAAAGTTCCTACGAGCAGTACTTC. Its translation is CASSQAGESSYEQYF. The V gene is TRBV4-2, the J gene TRBJ2-7; D is perhaps TRBD2 (6 bases). This CDR3 has 15 amino acids. The V end lost 1 base, the J end lost 1 base, and 11 bases lay between the germline ends. Looked up from germline, CDR1 is LGHNA and CDR2 is YNFKEQ.

The chain couples TRBV5-1 to TRBJ1-1; TRBD1 matches at 7 bases. The CDR3 contains 14 residues. The V segment lost 4 bases and the J segment 3 bases; nucleotides outside the gene matches: 6. Germline V gene sequence: CDR1 SGHRS, CDR2 YFSETQ. The CDR3 nucleotides read TGCGCCAGCAGCCAAGACAGGGCGGACACTGAAGCTTTCTTT. As protein: CASSQDRADTEAFF. Full variable domain (outside the CDR3, taken from reference TRBV5-1 and TRBJ1-1): KAGVTQTPRYLIKTRGQQVTLSCSPISGHRSVSWYQQTPGQGLQFLFEYFSETQRNKGNFPGRFSGRQFSNSRSEMNVSTLELGDSALYLCASSQDRADTEAFFGQGTRLTVV.

The CDR3 sequence is CAAGTRVETQYF. CDR3 sequence (DNA): TGTGCCGCAGGGACTAGGGTCGAGACCCAGTACTTC. V is TRBV27 and J is TRBJ2-5; TRBD2 matches at 8 bases. The germline gives CDR1 MNHEY, CDR2 SMNVEV (reference sequence). The CDR3 has 12 residues. Trimming removed 11 bases from V and 5 bases from J; junction bases left unmatched: 7.

In its sample, this clone was seen a few times. V and J are TRBV6-6 and TRBJ1-1, with 9 positions matching TRBD1. The CDR3 has 15 amino acids. V lost 6 bases to trimming and J lost 1 base; unmatched junction nucleotides: 6. From germline, CDR1 is MNHNY and CDR2 SVGAGI (reference sequence). CDR3 sequence reads: CASSLQGAGNTEAFF. CDR3 coding DNA: TGTGCCAGCAGCCTACAGGGGGCAGGGAACACTGAAGCTTTCTTT.

The V and J genes are TRBV29-1 and TRBJ1-1; TRBD1 aligns across 12 bases. Trimming at V came to 6 bases and at J to 5 bases, leaving 4 bases not matched to a gene. The CDR3 is made up of 13 amino acids. The germline CDR1 and CDR2 sequences are SQVTM and ANQGSEA. DNA of the CDR3: TGCAGCGTGGGACAGGGGGCGGGTACTGAAGCTTTCTTT. Translated, it gives CSVGQGAGTEAFF.

V usage is TRBV19 and J usage is TRBJ2-1; D is unclear. V lost 4 bases and J 8 bases, leaving 12 bases between the germline ends. Germline-derived CDR1 and CDR2 are LNHDA and SQIVND (reference sequence). The CDR3 covers 13 residues. The CDR3 loop is CASSTTRNDEQFF. The CDR3 DNA sequence: TGTGCCAGTAGTACCACCAGGAATGATGAGCAGTTCTTC. Supplemented by reference TRBV19 and TRBJ2-1, the full variable domain reads DGGITQSPKYLFRKEGQNVTLSCEQNLNHDAMYWYRQDPGQGLRLIYYSQIVNDFQKGDIAEGYSVSREKKESFPLTVTSAQKNPTAFYLCASSTTRNDEQFFGPGTRLTVL.

The CDR3 DNA follows: TGCAGCGTTGAAGATCCTGGAAGCGGGAGCTCCTACAATGAGCAGTTCTTC. Translated, it gives CSVEDPGSGSSYNEQFF. This sequence joins TRBV29-1 and TRBJ2-1; 8 bases are shared with TRBD2. Germline trimming cut 0 bases from V and 0 bases from J; bases unmatched to any gene: 7. This CDR3 has 17 amino acids. Germline V gives CDR1 SQVTM, CDR2 ANQGSEA.

The chain combines TRBV28 with TRBJ1-2, with 9 bases that match TRBD1. The CDR3 loop spans 16 amino acids. Germline CDR1 and CDR2: MDHEN and SYDVKM. The V and J ends lost 5 bases and 0 bases, in that order; junction bases with no gene match: 7. The CDR3 DNA sequence: TGTGCCAGCAGTATTACAGGGGGCCGGGCTAACTATGGCTACACCTTC. Translation gives CASSITGGRANYGYTF.

The genes are TRBV2 and TRBJ2-3; 11 bases align to TRBD1. This CDR3 spans 16 amino acids. In germline, CDR1 is SNHLY, CDR2 FYNNEI. V lost 3 bases, J lost 3 bases, and 5 bases stayed unmatched. CDR3 bases: TGTGCCAGCAGTGACTTGGGGGACAGGGGGACAGATACGCAGTATTTT. It specifies CASSDLGDRGTDTQYF.

This clone was recorded once. J is TRBJ2-7 and V is TRBV27, with TRBD2 identical over 8 bases. Looked up from germline, CDR1 is MNHEY and CDR2 is SMNVEV (reference sequence). The length of the CDR3 is 14 residues. V lost 0 bases, J lost 3 bases, and 1 base stayed unmatched. The CDR3 bases are TGTGCCAGCAGTTTATCAGCGGGAGACTACGAGCAGTACTTC. As protein: CASSLSAGDYEQYF.

This clone occurred once. The rearrangement joins TRBV7-3 to TRBJ2-5; 12 bases match TRBD2. Germline loops: CDR1 SGHTA, CDR2 FQGTGA. The CDR3 consists of 14 residues. V lost 2 bases and J lost 5; bases outside the gene matches: 0. The CDR3 DNA reads TGTGCCAGCAGCTTAGGACTAGCGGGGGAGACCCAGTACTTC. It translates to CASSLGLAGETQYF.

V usage is TRBV4-2 and J usage is TRBJ2-1; D is possibly TRBD2 (5 bases). Germline V gene data show CDR1 as LGHNA and CDR2 as YNFKEQ. The CDR3 loop spans 15 amino acids. V gave up 2 bases and J gave up 6 bases, with 14 bases separating them. The CDR3 is CASSQTRANGNEQFF. The CDR3 DNA reads TGTGCCAGCAGCCAAACGCGGGCAAACGGCAATGAGCAGTTCTTC.

V and J are TRBV4-1 and TRBJ1-2, with 7 positions matching TRBD1. V shed 2 bases, J shed 5 bases, and the junction held 11 bases outside the gene matches. Germline loops: CDR1 MGHRA, CDR2 YSYEKL. This CDR3 region has 16 residues. CDR3 residues: CASSQTATTGRYGYTF. The CDR3 DNA reads TGCGCCAGCAGCCAAACCGCTACGACAGGGAGGTATGGCTACACCTTC.